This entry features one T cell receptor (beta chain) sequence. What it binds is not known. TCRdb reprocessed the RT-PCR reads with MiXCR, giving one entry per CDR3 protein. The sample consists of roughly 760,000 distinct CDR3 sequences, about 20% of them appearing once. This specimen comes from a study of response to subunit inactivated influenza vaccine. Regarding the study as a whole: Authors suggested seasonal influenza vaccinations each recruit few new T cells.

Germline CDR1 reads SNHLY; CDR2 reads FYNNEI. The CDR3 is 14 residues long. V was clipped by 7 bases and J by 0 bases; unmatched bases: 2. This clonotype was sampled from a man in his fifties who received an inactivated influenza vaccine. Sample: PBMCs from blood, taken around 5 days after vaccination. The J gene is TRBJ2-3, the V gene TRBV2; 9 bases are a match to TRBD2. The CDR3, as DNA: TGTGCCAGCACGGGACTAGCCAGCACAGATACGCAGTATTTT. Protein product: CASTGLASTDTQYF.